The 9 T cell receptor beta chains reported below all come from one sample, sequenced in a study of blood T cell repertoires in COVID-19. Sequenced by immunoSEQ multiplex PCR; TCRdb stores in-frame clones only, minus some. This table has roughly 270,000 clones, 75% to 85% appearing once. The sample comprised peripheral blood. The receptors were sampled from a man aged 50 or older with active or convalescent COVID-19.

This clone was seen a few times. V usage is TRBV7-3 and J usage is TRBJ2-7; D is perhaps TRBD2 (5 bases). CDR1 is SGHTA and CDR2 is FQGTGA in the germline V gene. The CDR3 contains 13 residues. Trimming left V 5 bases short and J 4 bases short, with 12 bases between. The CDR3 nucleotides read TGTGCCAGCAGCCTGGACTGGGGTTACGAGCAGTACTTC. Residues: CASSLDWGYEQYF. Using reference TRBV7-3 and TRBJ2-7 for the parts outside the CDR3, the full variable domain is GAGVSQTPSNKVTEKGKYVELRCDPISGHTALYWYRQSLGQGPEFLIYFQGTGAADDSGLPNDRFFAVRPEGSVSTLKIQRTERGDSAVYLCASSLDWGYEQYFGPGTRLTVT.

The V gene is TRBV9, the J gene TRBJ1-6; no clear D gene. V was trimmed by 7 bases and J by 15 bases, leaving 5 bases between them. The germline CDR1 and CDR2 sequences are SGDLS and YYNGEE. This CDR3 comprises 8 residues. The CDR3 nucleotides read TGTGCCAGCGTAGTCCTCCACTTT. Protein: CASVVLHF. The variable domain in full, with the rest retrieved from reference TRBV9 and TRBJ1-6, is DSGVTQTPKHLITATGQRVTLRCSPRSGDLSVYWYQQSLDQGLQFLIQYYNGEERAKGNILERFSAQQFPDLHSELNLSSLELGDSALYFCASVVLHFGNGTRLTVT.

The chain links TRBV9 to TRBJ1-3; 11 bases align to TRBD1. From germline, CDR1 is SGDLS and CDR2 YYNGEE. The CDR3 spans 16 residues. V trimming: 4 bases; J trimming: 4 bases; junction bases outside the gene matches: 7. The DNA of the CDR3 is TGTGCCAGCAGCCCGCGGACAGGGGGCGCAGGAAACACCATATATTTT. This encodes CASSPRTGGAGNTIYF.

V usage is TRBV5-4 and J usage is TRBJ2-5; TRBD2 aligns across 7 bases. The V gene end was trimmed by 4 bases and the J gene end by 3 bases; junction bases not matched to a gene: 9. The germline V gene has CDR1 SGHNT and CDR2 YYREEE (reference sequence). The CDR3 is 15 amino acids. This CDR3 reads CASSGGTTVKETQYF. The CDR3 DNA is TGTGCCAGCAGCGGGGGGACTACAGTAAAAGAGACCCAGTACTTC.

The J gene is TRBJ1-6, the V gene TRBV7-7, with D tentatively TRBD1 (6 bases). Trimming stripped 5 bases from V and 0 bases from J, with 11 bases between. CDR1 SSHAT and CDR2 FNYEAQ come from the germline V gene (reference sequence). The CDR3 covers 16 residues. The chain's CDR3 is CASSRRGSSYNSPLHF. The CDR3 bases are TGTGCCAGCAGCCGAAGGGGGAGCTCCTATAATTCACCCCTCCACTTT.

Here the CDR3 DNA reads TGCGCCAGCAGCCAAGGTCTCGGGACACAGGGCTACACCTTC. This encodes CASSQGLGTQGYTF. V and J are TRBV4-3 and TRBJ1-2, with a possible D match to TRBD1 (6 bases). This CDR3 contains 14 residues. Germline V CDR1 and CDR2: LGHNA, YSLEER. V was pared by 1 base and J by 8 bases, with 14 bases between.

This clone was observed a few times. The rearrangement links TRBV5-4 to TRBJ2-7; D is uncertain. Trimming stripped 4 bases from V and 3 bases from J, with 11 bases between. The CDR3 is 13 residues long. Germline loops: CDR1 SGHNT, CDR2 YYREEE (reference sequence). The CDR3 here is CASSRELLYEQYF. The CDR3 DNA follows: TGTGCCAGCAGCCGTGAGCTTCTCTACGAGCAGTACTTC.

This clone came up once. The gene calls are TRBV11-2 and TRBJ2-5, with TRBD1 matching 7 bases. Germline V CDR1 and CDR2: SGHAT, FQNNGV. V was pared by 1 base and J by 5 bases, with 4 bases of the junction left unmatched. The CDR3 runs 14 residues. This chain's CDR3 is CASSLGTGFETQYF. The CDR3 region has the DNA TGTGCCAGCAGCTTAGGGACAGGCTTTGAGACCCAGTACTTC.

The CDR3 DNA sequence: TGTGCCAGCAGCCAGACAGGGTATAACTATGGCTACACCTTC. Translating it yields CASSQTGYNYGYTF. This rearrangement joins TRBV27 to TRBJ1-2, with 7 nucleotides matching TRBD1. Per germline, CDR1 MNHEY and CDR2 SMNVEV (reference sequence). V dropped 6 bases and J dropped 1; count of bases not matched to a gene: 5. There are 14 residues in the CDR3.